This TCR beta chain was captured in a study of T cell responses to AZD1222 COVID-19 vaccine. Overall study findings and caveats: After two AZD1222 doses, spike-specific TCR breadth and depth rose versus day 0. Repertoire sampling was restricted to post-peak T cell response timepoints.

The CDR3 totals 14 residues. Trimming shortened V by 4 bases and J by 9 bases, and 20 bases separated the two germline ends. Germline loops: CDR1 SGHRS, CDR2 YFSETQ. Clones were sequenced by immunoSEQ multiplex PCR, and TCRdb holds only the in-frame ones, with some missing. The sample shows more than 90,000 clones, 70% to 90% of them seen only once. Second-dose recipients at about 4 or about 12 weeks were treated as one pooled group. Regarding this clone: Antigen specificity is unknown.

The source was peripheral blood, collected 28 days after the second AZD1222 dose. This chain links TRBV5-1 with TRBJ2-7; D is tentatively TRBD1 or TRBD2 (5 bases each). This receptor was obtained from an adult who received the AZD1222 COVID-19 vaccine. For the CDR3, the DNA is TGCGCCAGCAGCCTCCGGGACCCTTTTAGGGGGCAGTACTTC. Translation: CASSLRDPFRGQYF.